The rows below give T cell receptor beta chains drawn from one sample of a study of neurological immune-mediated disorders. Each CDR3 protein is one row after TCRdb ran MiXCR on the 5' RACE reads. Among 50,000 or so distinct CDR3 sequences listed, approximately 14% were seen once. The sample taken for sequencing was PBMCs. These receptors came from a male donor with HTLV-1-associated myelopathy (HAM/TSP). The CDR3 runs from the conserved cysteine through the conserved F or W. The D gene is left open where the match is weak. Expanded clones get a size class; other rows say once, few or many, or leave the size out.

CDR3nt: TGCAGTGCTCAACACGGGGTAAACTTGGGTACGCAGTATTTT
CDR3aa: CSAQHGVNLGTQYF
v_gene: TRBV20-1
abundance: many
j_gene: TRBJ2-3
d_gene: .

CDR3nt: TGCAGTGCTAGAGATCGGGGCGGGGGGGAAGTAGATACGCAGTATTTT
CDR3aa: CSARDRGGGEVDTQYF
v_gene: TRBV20-1
abundance: many
j_gene: TRBJ2-3
d_gene: TRBD2

CDR3nt: TGCGCCAGCAGCTATCAGACAGGGCTCCAAGAGACCCAGTACTTC
CDR3aa: CASSYQTGLQETQYF
v_gene: TRBV5-1
abundance: many
j_gene: TRBJ2-5
d_gene: TRBD1

CDR3nt: TGCAGTGCTAGAGATTGGACAGGGAGGGGTGAAGCTTTCTTT
CDR3aa: CSARDWTGRGEAFF
v_gene: TRBV20-1
abundance: many
j_gene: TRBJ1-1
d_gene: TRBD1

CDR3nt: TGCGCCAGCAGTACCGGGACAGGGTCCTACGAGCAGTACTTC
CDR3aa: CASSTGTGSYEQYF
v_gene: TRBV5-1
abundance: .
j_gene: TRBJ2-7
d_gene: TRBD1

CDR3nt: TGTGCCAGCAGTTACTCCCCCTGGGGTCCATCCTCTGGGGCCAACATCCTGACTTTC
CDR3aa: CASSYSPWGPSSGANILTF
v_gene: TRBV6-2/TRBV6-3
abundance: .
j_gene: TRBJ2-6
d_gene: .

CDR3nt: TGTGCCAGCAGTTTTTCTAGCCAGAATGAGCAGTTCTTC
CDR3aa: CASSFSSQNEQFF
v_gene: TRBV12-3/TRBV12-4
abundance: many
j_gene: TRBJ2-1
d_gene: .

CDR3nt: TGCAGTGCTATAACTTTACAGGGCACAGATACGCAGTATTTT
CDR3aa: CSAITLQGTDTQYF
v_gene: TRBV20-1
abundance: many
j_gene: TRBJ2-3
d_gene: .

CDR3nt: TGTGCCAGCAGCAAAAGTGGGGGTCTCTACAATGAGCAGTTCTTC
CDR3aa: CASSKSGGLYNEQFF
v_gene: TRBV9
abundance: many
j_gene: TRBJ2-1
d_gene: .

CDR3nt: TGCGCCAGCAGCATGGGACTAGCGGGGACCTACCCTAGCACAGATACGCAGTATTTT
CDR3aa: CASSMGLAGTYPSTDTQYF
v_gene: TRBV5-1
abundance: many
j_gene: TRBJ2-3
d_gene: TRBD2

CDR3nt: TGTGCCAGCAGCGTAAGTACAGGGGAAAACGAGCAGTACTTC
CDR3aa: CASSVSTGENEQYF
v_gene: TRBV9
abundance: many
j_gene: TRBJ2-7
d_gene: TRBD1

CDR3nt: TGTGCCAGCAGTCTACCCTTCTCGGAAGCTTTCTTT
CDR3aa: CASSLPFSEAFF
v_gene: TRBV6-5
abundance: many
j_gene: TRBJ1-1
d_gene: .

CDR3nt: TGCAGCGTCGCCCCCCAGCAGAACACTGAAGCTTTCTTT
CDR3aa: CSVAPQQNTEAFF
v_gene: TRBV29-1
abundance: many
j_gene: TRBJ1-1
d_gene: .

CDR3nt: TGTGCCAGCAGTGGCGCTACAGGGACCAATCAGCCCCAGCATTTT
CDR3aa: CASSGATGTNQPQHF
v_gene: TRBV25-1
abundance: many
j_gene: TRBJ1-5
d_gene: .

CDR3nt: TGTGCCAGCGGAACACAGGGACAAAGCACCGGGGAGCTGTTTTTT
CDR3aa: CASGTQGQSTGELFF
v_gene: TRBV27
abundance: .
j_gene: TRBJ2-2
d_gene: .

CDR3nt: TGTGCCACTGGGACAGGGCTAACAGATACGCAGTATTTT
CDR3aa: CATGTGLTDTQYF
v_gene: TRBV7-2
abundance: many
j_gene: TRBJ2-3
d_gene: TRBD1

CDR3nt: TGTGCCAGCAGCTTGACTAGCGGGGGGGCACTAGAGCAGTTCTTC
CDR3aa: CASSLTSGGALEQFF
v_gene: TRBV5-5
abundance: many
j_gene: TRBJ2-1
d_gene: TRBD2

CDR3nt: TGTGCCAGCAGCGACAGGGTCTCTGGAAACACCATATATTTT
CDR3aa: CASSDRVSGNTIYF
v_gene: TRBV16
abundance: few
j_gene: TRBJ1-3
d_gene: TRBD1

CDR3nt: TGTGCCACCAGTGATCCGAGCCTCAATGAGCGGTTCTTC
CDR3aa: CATSDPSLNERFF
v_gene: TRBV24-1
abundance: many
j_gene: TRBJ2-1
d_gene: .

CDR3nt: TGTGCCAGCAGGAGACTAGCGGGGGGCCTTCTCACAGATACGCAGTATTTT
CDR3aa: CASRRLAGGLLTDTQYF
v_gene: TRBV27
abundance: many
j_gene: TRBJ2-3
d_gene: TRBD2

CDR3nt: TGTGCCAGCAGCCCTTTCGGACTAGCTAATTATCCCGATGAGCAGTTCTTC
CDR3aa: CASSPFGLANYPDEQFF
v_gene: TRBV7-8
abundance: many
j_gene: TRBJ2-1
d_gene: TRBD2

CDR3nt: TGTGCCAGCAGTGATTGGAGCACAGATACGCAGTATTTT
CDR3aa: CASSDWSTDTQYF
v_gene: TRBV25-1
abundance: .
j_gene: TRBJ2-3
d_gene: .

CDR3nt: TGTGCCAGCAGTTTAGGTGACAGGGCGCTCACAGATACGCAGTATTTT
CDR3aa: CASSLGDRALTDTQYF
v_gene: TRBV12-3/TRBV12-4
abundance: .
j_gene: TRBJ2-3
d_gene: TRBD1

CDR3nt: TGTGCCAGCAGCCGGACTAGCGGAAACTCTGGGGCCAACGTCCTGACTTTC
CDR3aa: CASSRTSGNSGANVLTF
v_gene: TRBV7-2
abundance: many
j_gene: TRBJ2-6
d_gene: TRBD2

CDR3nt: TGTGCCAGCACACCTCGGACAGGGGGGTCGGGCACTGAAGCTTTCTTT
CDR3aa: CASTPRTGGSGTEAFF
v_gene: TRBV12-3/TRBV12-4
abundance: many
j_gene: TRBJ1-1
d_gene: TRBD1

CDR3nt: TGTGCCAGCAGTTTCTTAGGGACAGGGGGCAATCAGCCCCAGCATTTT
CDR3aa: CASSFLGTGGNQPQHF
v_gene: TRBV12-3/TRBV12-4
abundance: many
j_gene: TRBJ1-5
d_gene: TRBD1

CDR3nt: .
CDR3aa: CASSFYICSPLGTEGIYEQYF
v_gene: TRBV5-1
abundance: .
j_gene: TRBJ2-7
d_gene: .

CDR3nt: TGCGCCAGCAGCTGCAATGTCCTTCAGCGATGCAAGAACACCGGGGAGCTGTTTTTT
CDR3aa: CASSCNVLQRCKNTGELFF
v_gene: TRBV4-1
abundance: few
j_gene: TRBJ2-2
d_gene: .

CDR3nt: TGTGCCAGCAGCTTCAGGACAGGGAAGGAGACCCAGTACTTC
CDR3aa: CASSFRTGKETQYF
v_gene: TRBV5-5
abundance: many
j_gene: TRBJ2-5
d_gene: TRBD1

CDR3nt: TGCGCCAGCAGCATACAGGGGGAAAAACTGTTTTTT
CDR3aa: CASSIQGEKLFF
v_gene: TRBV5-1
abundance: many
j_gene: TRBJ1-4
d_gene: TRBD1

CDR3nt: TGTGCCAGCAGCACGGGAGGCAGAGGGGCTGGAGCTTTCTTT
CDR3aa: CASSTGGRGAGAFF
v_gene: TRBV6-6
abundance: .
j_gene: TRBJ1-1
d_gene: .

CDR3nt: TGCAGCGCCCAAGGGACAGTCACCGGGGAGCTGTTTTTT
CDR3aa: CSAQGTVTGELFF
v_gene: TRBV29-1
abundance: many
j_gene: TRBJ2-2
d_gene: TRBD1

CDR3nt: TGCGCCAGCGGCTCCGGGGAAATTGAAGCTTTCTTT
CDR3aa: CASGSGEIEAFF
v_gene: TRBV10-2
abundance: many
j_gene: TRBJ1-1
d_gene: .

CDR3nt: TGTGCCAGCAGTTACTCACCGGGCCTTACCTACGAGCAGTACTTC
CDR3aa: CASSYSPGLTYEQYF
v_gene: TRBV6-5
abundance: many
j_gene: TRBJ2-7
d_gene: .

CDR3nt: TGTGCCAGCAGTTTCAACAGGGACGGCTACACCTTC
CDR3aa: CASSFNRDGYTF
v_gene: TRBV12-3/TRBV12-4
abundance: many
j_gene: TRBJ1-2
d_gene: .

CDR3nt: TGTGCCAGCAGTGAAGAACGTCTCCGCTACACCTTC
CDR3aa: CASSEERLRYTF
v_gene: TRBV2
abundance: many
j_gene: TRBJ1-2
d_gene: .

CDR3nt: TGTGCCAGCAGCTTAGCGGCAGGGACCGGAGATATGCAGTATTTT
CDR3aa: CASSLAAGTGDMQYF
v_gene: TRBV7-2
abundance: .
j_gene: TRBJ2-3
d_gene: .

CDR3nt: TGTGCCAGCAGCTTAAGTACCGGGTTGGAGACCCAGTACTTC
CDR3aa: CASSLSTGLETQYF
v_gene: TRBV7-2
abundance: few
j_gene: TRBJ2-5
d_gene: .

CDR3nt: TGTGCCAGCAGCTTGAGGCTAGCGGGGAATGAGCAGTTCTTC
CDR3aa: CASSLRLAGNEQFF
v_gene: TRBV5-6
abundance: many
j_gene: TRBJ2-1
d_gene: TRBD2

CDR3nt: TGTGCCAGCAGTGTTACAGGGCTCACCACAGATACGCAGTATTTT
CDR3aa: CASSVTGLTTDTQYF
v_gene: TRBV6-1
abundance: .
j_gene: TRBJ2-3
d_gene: .

CDR3nt: TGCGCCACCAGCCCTTTGGGCGGGGATCTGTTTTTT
CDR3aa: CATSPLGGDLFF
v_gene: TRBV5-1
abundance: .
j_gene: TRBJ2-2
d_gene: .

CDR3nt: TGTGCCAGCAGCCCTCACGACTCTGGAAACACCATATATTTT
CDR3aa: CASSPHDSGNTIYF
v_gene: TRBV7-2
abundance: .
j_gene: TRBJ1-3
d_gene: .

CDR3nt: TGTGCCAGCAGCTTGGTCGCGGGGGGCCGGGAGACCCAGTACTTC
CDR3aa: CASSLVAGGRETQYF
v_gene: TRBV5-6
abundance: medium-sized
j_gene: TRBJ2-5
d_gene: TRBD2

CDR3nt: TGTGCCAGCAGTGTTACAGGGGGACTGAACACTGAAGCTTTCTTT
CDR3aa: CASSVTGGLNTEAFF
v_gene: TRBV27
abundance: .
j_gene: TRBJ1-1
d_gene: TRBD1

CDR3nt: TGTGCCAGCAGCTTGGTTTTGGGTACGAACACCGGGGAGCTGTTTTTT
CDR3aa: CASSLVLGTNTGELFF
v_gene: TRBV5-5
abundance: many
j_gene: TRBJ2-2
d_gene: .